This T cell receptor (beta chain) appears in the sequencing data of a study of T cell responses to AZD1222 COVID-19 vaccine. General study findings and limits: Only a handful of people who got AZD1222 tested seropositive at baseline. Clonal diversity was possibly underestimated, and the donors were mostly white British, with more females.

To note about this clone: Its specificity is unknown.

Germline CDR1 is MNHEY and CDR2 is SVGAGI. Trimming at V came to 6 bases and at J to 1 base, leaving 3 bases not matched to a gene. This CDR3 is 14 amino acids long. Sequencing used immunoSEQ multiplex PCR; TCRdb keeps in-frame clones, though not all of them. The sample yields about 110,000 clones, about 85% seen once. Source: peripheral blood, taken 28 days after the second AZD1222 dose. The genes are TRBV6-5 and TRBJ2-3; TRBD2 aligns across 8 bases. The receptor's source is an adult who received the AZD1222 COVID-19 vaccine. CDR3 coding DNA: TGTGCCAGCAGGGGACTAGACGGCACAGATACGCAGTATTTT. Its protein product is CASRGLDGTDTQYF.